This T cell receptor (beta chain) was recovered during a study of Ad26.COV2.S vaccination and SARS-CoV-2 variants. The wider study: Participants got Ad26.COV2.S intramuscularly, once or twice 56 days apart.

As for treatment: roughly 19 received Ad26.COV2.S at low or high dose, single or two shots; several received placebo; per-sample allocation not given. After the first vaccine or placebo injection, samples were drawn on day 63. Trimming stripped 0 bases from V and 1 base from J, with 6 bases between. The CDR3 consists of 14 residues. In germline, CDR1 is ENHRY, CDR2 SYGVKD. Concerning this clone itself: Its antigen is not identified.

Study-wide results and limits: With respect to non-spike TCR breadth, vaccine and placebo recipients were similar.

Method: immunoSEQ multiplex PCR; TCRdb's copy keeps in-frame clones and lacks some. The data contain about 260,000 clones, approximately 90% of them singletons. J is TRBJ1-2 and V is TRBV10-3; possible D gene TRBD1, 6 bases. This clonotype was obtained from a person aged 18-60 years who received the Ad26.COV2.S COVID-19 vaccine or a placebo. Sample: peripheral blood, taken in a trial of Ad26.COV2.S vaccine versus placebo. CDR3 in amino acids: CAISESGHNYGYTF. The CDR3 bases are TGTGCCATCAGTGAGTCGGGACATAACTATGGCTACACCTTC.